The 32 T cell receptor beta chains in this list originate from one sample, sequenced in a study of cytomegalovirus exposure and HLA in healthy donors. Primers: 60 Vbeta forward and 13 Jbeta reverse. Assay: immunoSEQ multiplex PCR; the TCRdb copy retains only in-frame clones and omits some. This table has 150,000 to 160,000 clones, 80% to 90% appearing once. Sequenced material: PBMCs. The receptors shown here come from a woman aged 18-35 years in good health and CMV-seronegative.

The chain joins TRBV7-9 to TRBJ2-1; D is perhaps TRBD2 (6 bases). The germline V gene has CDR1 SEHNR and CDR2 FQNEAQ (reference sequence). With 4 bases removed from V and 6 bases from J, the gap between germline ends came to 16 bases. This CDR3 spans 15 amino acids. The CDR3 DNA follows: TGTGCCAGCAGCTGGCATACCGGGGGTGGCAATGAGCAGTTCTTC. Protein sequence: CASSWHTGGGNEQFF.

The V and J genes are TRBV5-1 and TRBJ2-1; D not resolved. V lost 2 bases, J lost 0 bases, and 6 bases lay in between. This CDR3 region has 14 residues. Per the germline V gene, CDR1 is SGHRS and CDR2 is YFSETQ. The CDR3 DNA reads as TGCGCCAGCAGCTTTTCCGGCTCCTACAATGAGCAGTTCTTC. This codes for CASSFSGSYNEQFF.

Turning to this clone: The sample carries other DNA sequences with the same CDR3. The J gene is TRBJ1-5, the V gene TRBV7-2; the D gene is possibly TRBD1 (5 bases). Germline CDR1 SGHTA, CDR2 FQGNSA. V was clipped by 5 bases and J by 4 bases, with 9 bases between them. This CDR3 spans 13 amino acids. This chain's CDR3 is CASSVRGNQPQHF. The DNA of the CDR3 is TGTGCCAGCAGCGTTAGGGGAAATCAGCCCCAGCATTTT.

V usage is TRBV19 and J usage is TRBJ2-2; the D gene is possibly TRBD1 (6 bases). CDR1 and CDR2 from the germline V gene are LNHDA and SQIVND (reference sequence). V was clipped by 6 bases and J by 4 bases, with 15 bases between them. The CDR3 length is 15 residues. The DNA of the CDR3 is TGTGCCAGTAGCCAGACATACAGGGTCACCGGGGAGCTGTTTTTT. Protein sequence: CASSQTYRVTGELFF.

V gene TRBV27 combines with J gene TRBJ2-2, with TRBD1 matching 8 bases. The CDR3 is 16 amino acids. J lost 4 bases, V lost 0 bases, and 4 bases had no gene match. Germline CDR1 MNHEY, CDR2 SMNVEV (reference sequence). CDR3 in amino acids: CASSLSQGARTGELFF. The CDR3, as DNA: TGTGCCAGCAGTTTATCGCAGGGGGCTCGCACCGGGGAGCTGTTTTTT.

The rearrangement uses TRBV6-1 and TRBJ1-5; D gene uncertain. This CDR3 spans 12 amino acids. The ends were cut back, 3 bases at V and 6 bases at J, with 6 bases in the middle. Germline values: CDR1 MNHNS, CDR2 SASEGT. CDR3 coding DNA: TGTGCCAGCAGTGATGTTAGTCAGCCCCAGCATTTT. It translates to CASSDVSQPQHF.

The V gene is TRBV11-3, the J gene TRBJ1-4; TRBD1 might be the D (5 bases). CDR1 and CDR2 from the germline V gene are SGHNT and YENEEA. V was shortened by 2 bases and J by 8 bases, with 24 bases between the two germline ends. The CDR3 length is 18 residues. The CDR3, as DNA: TGTGCCAGCAGCTTATTCAGGGTCAGGTCCTACCAGGGAGAAAAACTGTTTTTT. Protein: CASSLFRVRSYQGEKLFF.

A few counts support this clone. This chain joins TRBV6-4 and TRBJ1-2; 11 nucleotides agree with TRBD1. V shed 5 bases, J shed 7 bases, and the junction held 6 bases outside the gene matches. The CDR3 loop spans 14 amino acids. Germline CDR1 MRHNA, CDR2 SNTAGT. The CDR3 sequence is CASSPDRGPSGYTF. The DNA of the CDR3 is TGTGCCAGCAGTCCGGACAGGGGGCCCAGTGGCTACACCTTC.

The rearrangement joins TRBV6-6 to TRBJ2-4; 7 positions agree with TRBD2. Germline CDR1 is MNHNY and CDR2 is SVGAGI (reference sequence). V shed 5 bases, J shed 0 bases, and the junction held 7 bases outside the gene matches. The length of the CDR3 is 16 residues. The CDR3 spells CASSPRRGVAKNIQYF. Written as DNA, the CDR3 is TGTGCCAGCAGTCCGCGTCGGGGGGTAGCCAAAAACATTCAGTACTTC.

The CDR3 here is CASSPPPSGANVLTF. Here the CDR3 DNA reads TGTGCCAGCTCACCGCCTCCGAGTGGGGCCAACGTCCTGACTTTC. The chain couples TRBV18 to TRBJ2-6, with D hard to call. CDR3 length: 15 amino acids. Per germline, CDR1 KGHSH and CDR2 LQKENI. V shed 3 bases and J shed 3 bases, with 9 bases lying between them.

The chain carries TRBV7-2 and TRBJ2-1; TRBD2 agrees at 8 bases. J was trimmed by 6 bases and V by 5 bases; bases with no gene match: 6. Per germline, CDR1 SGHTA and CDR2 FQGNSA. The CDR3 is 14 residues long. CDR3 coding DNA: TGTGCCAGCAGCCCCTTCCGGGGGGGCAATGAGCAGTTCTTC. It is translated as CASSPFRGGNEQFF.

This rearrangement joins TRBV5-5 to TRBJ1-3; 10 nucleotides align to TRBD1. The CDR3 consists of 16 residues. Germline values: CDR1 SGHKS, CDR2 YYEKEE (reference sequence). Trimming at V came to 4 bases and at J to 2 bases, leaving 6 bases not matched to a gene. CDR3 sequence (DNA): TGTGCCAGCAGCGGGGGGACAGGGGCCGCTGGAAACACCATATATTTT. Protein product: CASSGGTGAAGNTIYF.

The gene calls are TRBV18 and TRBJ1-1, with D possibly being TRBD1 (5 bases). CDR3 size: 14 residues. Germline CDR1 is KGHSH and CDR2 is LQKENI. The germline V and J ends were trimmed by 1 base and 3 bases, with 9 bases remaining between them. CDR3 in amino acids: CASSPQGPDTEAFF. CDR3 bases: TGTGCCAGCTCACCACAGGGGCCGGACACTGAAGCTTTCTTT.

This sequence joins TRBV7-3 and TRBJ2-1; TRBD1 agrees at 9 bases. The germline V gene has CDR1 SGHTA and CDR2 FQGTGA. J gave up 7 bases and V 0 bases, and 10 bases lay outside the gene matches. The CDR3 is made up of 17 amino acids. The CDR3 region is CASSLTAPGQGRNEQFF. CDR3 bases: TGTGCCAGCAGCTTAACGGCCCCCGGACAGGGGAGAAATGAGCAGTTCTTC.

The J gene is TRBJ1-6, the V gene TRBV27, with D uncertain. The CDR3 runs to 15 residues. From germline, CDR1 is MNHEY and CDR2 SMNVEV (reference sequence). The germline V and J ends were trimmed by 2 bases and 2 bases, with 7 bases remaining between them. CDR3 protein: CASSLGGPYNSPLHF. The CDR3 DNA reads as TGTGCCAGCAGTTTAGGAGGGCCCTATAATTCACCCCTCCACTTT.

This chain connects TRBV4-2 to TRBJ2-3; D gene uncertain. V was cut by 0 bases and J by 2 bases, with 9 bases left in between. Germline V gene sequence: CDR1 LGHNA, CDR2 YNFKEQ. The CDR3 extends over 15 amino acids. DNA of the CDR3: TGTGCCAGCAGCCAAGAGATAGCCTCCACAGATACGCAGTATTTT. Translating gives CASSQEIASTDTQYF.

This clone appeared a few times. Other DNA variants within this sample encode the same CDR3. In DNA, the CDR3 is TGCAGCGTCTCTAGCGGTCAAGAGACCCAGTACTTC. Encoded protein: CSVSSGQETQYF. The V and J genes are TRBV29-1 and TRBJ2-5; 7 bases are shared with TRBD2. This CDR3 region has 12 residues. With 6 bases clipped from V and 2 bases from J, the junction kept 3 bases outside the gene matches. The germline CDR1 and CDR2 sequences are SQVTM and ANQGSEA.

V usage is TRBV5-1 and J usage is TRBJ1-1; a possible D gene is TRBD1 (6 bases). Trimming removed 0 bases from V and 6 bases from J, with 12 bases in between. The CDR3 consists of 14 residues. The germline gives CDR1 SGHRS, CDR2 YFSETQ. Here the CDR3 DNA reads TGCGCCAGCAGCTTGGACAGGGTAATCGCTGAAGCTTTCTTT. Translating it yields CASSLDRVIAEAFF.

This sequence joins TRBV28 and TRBJ2-2; TRBD1 agrees at 8 bases. V trimming: 5 bases; J trimming: 7 bases; junction bases outside the gene matches: 12. CDR1 is MDHEN, CDR2 SYDVKM, per germline. The CDR3 is 16 amino acids. This CDR3 is CASSRRQGRRGGELFF. The CDR3 DNA is TGTGCCAGCAGTCGACGACAGGGGCGCCGTGGCGGGGAGCTGTTTTTT.

The rearrangement uses TRBV5-4 and TRBJ1-4; weak D call: TRBD1 (5 bases). The V end lost 0 bases, the J end lost 8 bases, and 11 bases lay between the germline ends. The V gene's germline CDR1 is SGHNT and CDR2 YYREEE (reference sequence). This CDR3 is 14 amino acids long. For the CDR3, the DNA is TGTGCCAGCAGCTTGGCGGGGGGAGGCGAAAAACTGTTTTTT. Residues: CASSLAGGGEKLFF.

The V gene is TRBV18, the J gene TRBJ2-1; 14 bases match TRBD2. V dropped 4 bases and J dropped 5; count of bases not matched to a gene: 4. CDR1 is KGHSH, CDR2 LQKENI, per germline. There are 16 residues in the CDR3. The CDR3 nucleotides read TGTGCCAGCTCACTTTGGACTAGCGGGGGGCACAATGAGCAGTTCTTC. This sequence encodes CASSLWTSGGHNEQFF.

The chain is built from TRBV7-2 and TRBJ1-3; 9 bases line up with TRBD1. Germline-derived CDR1 and CDR2 are SGHTA and FQGNSA. The CDR3 length is 15 residues. Germline trimming cut 2 bases from V and 4 bases from J; bases unmatched to any gene: 3. The CDR3 spells CASSLTGGYGNTIYF. CDR3 sequence (DNA): TGTGCCAGCAGCTTAACAGGGGGCTACGGAAACACCATATATTTT.

This clone was counted a single time. This rearrangement joins TRBV7-2 to TRBJ1-2; no reliable D call. CDR3 length: 14 residues. Trimming cost V 5 bases and J 2 bases, with 12 bases left between them. Germline V gives CDR1 SGHTA, CDR2 FQGNSA. CDR3 sequence: CASSHGYRNYGYTF. The CDR3 DNA reads as TGTGCCAGCAGCCACGGCTACAGAAACTATGGCTACACCTTC.

In this sample, this clone turned up once. J is TRBJ2-4 and V is TRBV11-3, with D possibly matching TRBD2 (5 bases). The CDR3 covers 19 residues. V was shortened by 2 bases and J by 0 bases, with 20 bases between the two germline ends. Germline V gives CDR1 SGHNT, CDR2 YENEEA. The CDR3 DNA reads TGTGCCAGCAGCTTACCTAACTTTAATCGGGGTCTAGCCAAAAACATTCAGTACTTC. Amino acids: CASSLPNFNRGLAKNIQYF. The full variable domain, with the rest looked up from reference TRBV11-3 and TRBJ2-4, is EAGVVQSPRYKIIEKKQPVAFWCNPISGHNTLYWYLQNLGQGPELLIRYENEEAVDDSQLPKDRFSAERLKGVDSTLKIQPAELGDSAVYLCASSLPNFNRGLAKNIQYFGAGTRLSVL.

The chain recombines TRBV7-3 with TRBJ1-4, with unresolved D. Germline V gene sequence: CDR1 SGHTA, CDR2 FQGTGA. The CDR3 extends over 12 amino acids. V was cut by 3 bases and J by 8 bases, with 7 bases left in between. Here the CDR3 DNA reads TGTGCCAGCAGCTTCTCGGGGGAAAAACTGTTTTTT. Translation gives CASSFSGEKLFF.

The genes are TRBV11-2 and TRBJ1-3; D unresolved. The germline V and J ends were trimmed by 1 base and 0 bases, with 10 bases remaining between them. The length of the CDR3 is 16 residues. CDR1 and CDR2 (germline): SGHAT, FQNNGV. The CDR3 coding sequence is TGTGCCAGCAGCTTAGTAGCAGCAAGCTCTGGAAACACCATATATTTT. Encoded protein: CASSLVAASSGNTIYF.

Remarks on this clone: One end of the junction varies from germline; a read error may be responsible. The J gene is TRBJ2-1, the V gene TRBV30; D is perhaps TRBD1 (5 bases). The CDR3 contains 11 residues. CDR1 and CDR2 (germline): GTSNPN, SVGIG (reference sequence). CDR3 protein: CAWSVRPGPIF. The CDR3 nucleotides read TGTGCCTGGAGTGTAAGACCAGGGCCGATCTTC.

The rearrangement joins TRBV5-1 to TRBJ2-2; D is uncertain. Deletions cut 0 bases from V and 5 bases from J, with 8 bases between. There are 14 residues in the CDR3. Germline V gene data show CDR1 as SGHRS and CDR2 as YFSETQ. CDR3 coding DNA: TGCGCCAGCAGCTTGGTCGAGTGGACCGGGGAGCTGTTTTTT. Protein sequence: CASSLVEWTGELFF.

The V gene is TRBV30, the J gene TRBJ1-6; D perhaps matches TRBD1 (6 bases). The CDR3 is 16 amino acids. CDR1 is GTSNPN and CDR2 is SVGIG in the germline V gene (reference sequence). The V and J ends lost 2 bases and 5 bases respectively, with 16 bases between them. CDR3 DNA sequence: TGTGCCTGGAGTTACAGGGAAGCATCTAATAATTCACCCCTCCACTTT. Translation gives CAWSYREASNNSPLHF.

The V gene is TRBV11-2, the J gene TRBJ1-3; 9 bases line up with TRBD1. CDR3 size: 15 residues. V was pared by 3 bases and J by 2 bases, with 2 bases of the junction left unmatched. Germline CDR1 and CDR2: SGHAT and FQNNGV. In DNA form, the CDR3 reads TGTGCCAGCAGCTTGAGACAGGGGGCTGGAAACACCATATATTTT. Protein sequence: CASSLRQGAGNTIYF.

This clone has only one observation. This chain links TRBV9 with TRBJ2-1; 10 nucleotides align to TRBD2. This CDR3 has 17 amino acids. Germline loops: CDR1 SGDLS, CDR2 YYNGEE. The V segment lost 5 bases and the J segment 0 bases; nucleotides outside the gene matches: 8. CDR3 bases: TGTGCCAGCAGGGGACAGCGGGGGGGCCTCTCCTACAATGAGCAGTTCTTC. Translation gives CASRGQRGGLSYNEQFF. The full variable domain, completed using reference TRBV9 and TRBJ2-1, is DSGVTQTPKHLITATGQRVTLRCSPRSGDLSVYWYQQSLDQGLQFLIQYYNGEERAKGNILERFSAQQFPDLHSELNLSSLELGDSALYFCASRGQRGGLSYNEQFFGPGTRLTVL.

This sequence joins TRBV13 and TRBJ2-7, with 11 bases lining up with TRBD1. With 7 bases clipped from V and 2 bases from J, the junction kept 7 bases outside the gene matches. The germline V gene has CDR1 PRHDT and CDR2 FYEKMQ (reference sequence). CDR3 size: 15 residues. The CDR3 DNA reads TGTGCCAGCAAATTAGGGACAGGGGGAACCTACGAGCAGTACTTC. This encodes CASKLGTGGTYEQYF.